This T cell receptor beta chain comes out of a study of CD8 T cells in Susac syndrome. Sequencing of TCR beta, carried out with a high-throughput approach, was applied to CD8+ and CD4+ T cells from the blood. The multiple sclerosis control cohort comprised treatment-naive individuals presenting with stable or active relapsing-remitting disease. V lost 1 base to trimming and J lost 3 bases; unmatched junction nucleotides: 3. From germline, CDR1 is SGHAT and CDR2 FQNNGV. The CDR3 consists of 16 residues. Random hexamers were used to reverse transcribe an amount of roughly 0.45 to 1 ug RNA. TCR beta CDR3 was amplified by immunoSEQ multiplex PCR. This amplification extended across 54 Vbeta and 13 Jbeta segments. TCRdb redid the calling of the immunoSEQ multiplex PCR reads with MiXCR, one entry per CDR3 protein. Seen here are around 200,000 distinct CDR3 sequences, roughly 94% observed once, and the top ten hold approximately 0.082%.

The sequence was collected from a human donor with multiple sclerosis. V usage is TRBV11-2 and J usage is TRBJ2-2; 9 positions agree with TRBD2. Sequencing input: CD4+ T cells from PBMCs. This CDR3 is CASSLGGGADTGELFF. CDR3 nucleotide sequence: TGTGCCAGCAGCTTAGGCGGGGGGGCCGACACCGGGGAGCTGTTTTTT.